This T cell receptor beta chain is drawn from a study of T cells in Graves' hyperthyroidism and ophthalmopathy. Study observations and caveats: A model using 13 V-J features told ophthalmopathy apart from stable hyperthyroidism. Blood held most thyroid clonotypes expanded above 0.001 frequency.

Uncontrolled infection, other autoimmune disease, pregnancy or lactation led to exclusion. This clonotype was observed at least ten times. Its antigen is unidentified. Template material for amplifying TCR beta CDR3 regions consisted of RNA transcripts. In the first-round RT-PCR of the TCR CDR3, the HTBI primer set was used. TCRdb redid the calling of the multiplex PCR reads with MiXCR, one entry per CDR3 protein. The repertoire holds roughly 600,000 distinct CDR3 sequences, approximately 14% seen once, with approximately 12% in the top ten. The CDR3 totals 18 residues. V was trimmed by 0 bases and J by 2 bases, leaving 14 bases between them. Germline-derived CDR1 and CDR2 are SGHAT and FQDESV (reference sequence).

The sequenced material came from blood. The chain carries TRBV11-1 and TRBJ2-6; perhaps TRBD1 as D (6 bases). The receptor was isolated from a woman between 45 and 60 years old with Graves' ophthalmopathy. This CDR3 is CASSLAGTLDAGANVLTF. Here the CDR3 DNA reads TGTGCCAGCAGCTTAGCCGGGACATTGGATGCTGGGGCCAACGTCCTGACTTTC.